Presented here are 17 T cell receptor beta chains from one specimen sequenced in a study of blood T cell repertoires in COVID-19. Some clones are missing from TCRdb's copy, which holds only in-frame ones; the method was immunoSEQ multiplex PCR. The sample holds about 140,000 clones; about three quarters are singletons and the top ten take 4.5% to 5%. Sequenced material: peripheral blood. The receptor set was obtained from a woman over 75 with active or convalescent COVID-19.

V gene TRBV6-5 combines with J gene TRBJ1-3; D is unclear. The CDR3 is made up of 15 amino acids. The germline V gene has CDR1 MNHEY and CDR2 SVGAGI. The V and J ends lost 0 bases and 0 bases respectively, with 6 bases between them. Here the CDR3 reads CASSYSGSSGNTIYF. CDR3 sequence (DNA): TGTGCCAGCAGTTACTCCGGGTCCTCTGGAAACACCATATATTTT.

The J gene is TRBJ1-4, the V gene TRBV19; TRBD1 matches at 7 bases. Germline assignment: CDR1 LNHDA and CDR2 SQIVND (reference sequence). The CDR3 runs 16 residues. J gave up 7 bases and V 7 bases, and 15 bases lay outside the gene matches. The DNA of the CDR3 is TGTGCCAGTAAATCGGGACAGACCGGATCATCTGAAAAACTGTTTTTT. This translates into CASKSGQTGSSEKLFF. The full variable domain, completed using reference TRBV19 and TRBJ1-4, is DGGITQSPKYLFRKEGQNVTLSCEQNLNHDAMYWYRQDPGQGLRLIYYSQIVNDFQKGDIAEGYSVSREKKESFPLTVTSAQKNPTAFYLCASKSGQTGSSEKLFFGSGTQLSVL.

This clone was seen only a few times. V is TRBV19 and J is TRBJ1-5, with 9 bases that match TRBD1. The CDR3 length is 15 residues. V was pared by 7 bases and J by 3 bases, with 7 bases of the junction left unmatched. CDR1 is LNHDA, CDR2 SQIVND, per germline (reference sequence). The CDR3 region has the DNA TGTGCCAGTATTTCGGGACAGGGACTCAATCAGCCCCAGCATTTT. It codes for CASISGQGLNQPQHF.

This clone was counted a few times. The rearrangement links TRBV7-2 to TRBJ2-7; D is possibly TRBD2 (5 bases). Germline lookup yields CDR1 SGHTA and CDR2 FQGNSA. There are 13 residues in the CDR3. Trimming removed 5 bases from V and 6 bases from J, with 14 bases in between. The CDR3 loop reads CASSTMAGVEQYF. CDR3 bases: TGTGCCAGCAGCACCATGGCCGGGGTCGAGCAGTACTTC.

This clone has just one count. The V call is TRBV13, the J call TRBJ1-6; 8 bases align to TRBD1. The CDR3 spans 16 residues. Trimming cost V 5 bases and J 6 bases; bases outside gene matches: 9. Germline values: CDR1 PRHDT, CDR2 FYEKMQ (reference sequence). CDR3 sequence reads: CASSQGQGVFNSPLHF. The CDR3 DNA sequence: TGTGCCAGCAGCCAAGGACAGGGAGTTTTTAATTCACCCCTCCACTTT.

The chain has TRBV7-9 and TRBJ1-1; 8 nucleotides line up with TRBD1. With 2 bases clipped from V and 7 bases from J, the junction kept 9 bases outside the gene matches. In germline, CDR1 is SEHNR, CDR2 FQNEAQ (reference sequence). There are 15 residues in the CDR3. Here the CDR3 reads CASSLTSTGGHEAFF. In DNA form, the CDR3 reads TGTGCCAGCAGCTTAACATCTACAGGGGGGCATGAAGCTTTCTTT.

The chain carries TRBV10-2 and TRBJ2-3; 10 bases align to TRBD2. There are 16 residues in the CDR3. J gave up 1 base and V 4 bases, and 5 bases lay outside the gene matches. From germline, CDR1 is WSHSY and CDR2 SAAADI. CDR3 nucleotide sequence: TGCGCCAGCAGTGGCCCAGCGGGGGGGCGCACAGATACGCAGTATTTT. It codes for CASSGPAGGRTDTQYF.

This chain links TRBV18 with TRBJ2-1; 14 bases align to TRBD2. The CDR3 loop spans 16 amino acids. Germline lookup yields CDR1 KGHSH and CDR2 LQKENI. Losses at the gene ends were 0 bases for V and 5 bases for J; bases not matched to a gene: 0. CDR3 sequence reads: CASSPPGLAGDNEQFF. CDR3 in DNA: TGTGCCAGCTCACCACCGGGACTAGCGGGGGACAATGAGCAGTTCTTC.

The chain links TRBV3-1 (or the pseudogene TRBV3-2) to TRBJ1-2; D not certain. Germline CDR1 reads LGHDT; CDR2 reads YNNKEL (reference sequence). Trimming shortened V by 3 bases and J by 6 bases, and 11 bases separated the two germline ends. The CDR3 spans 13 residues. The CDR3 nucleotides are TGTGCCAGCAGCCACGGTAAGCTGGATGGCTACACCTTC. This gives the protein CASSHGKLDGYTF.

This rearrangement joins TRBV5-6 to TRBJ1-4, with 9 bases fitting TRBD1. Trimming cost V 2 bases and J 10 bases; bases outside gene matches: 21. Germline CDR1 is SGHDT and CDR2 is YYEEEE. This CDR3 is 19 amino acids long. The CDR3 here is CASSFLFSGTGRTNGKLFF. In DNA form, the CDR3 reads TGTGCCAGCAGCTTTTTGTTTTCCGGGACAGGGAGAACTAACGGAAAACTGTTTTTT.

This chain connects TRBV30 to TRBJ1-2, with D possibly TRBD1 on 6 matching bases. Trimming took 3 bases from V and 3 from J, leaving 17 bases between them. The CDR3 covers 15 residues. CDR1 GTSNPN and CDR2 SVGIG come from the germline V gene (reference sequence). The CDR3 loop reads CAWSSGRGNHYGYTF. The DNA for the CDR3 is TGTGCCTGGAGCAGTGGCAGGGGTAATCACTATGGCTACACCTTC.

The V gene is TRBV12-3 or TRBV12-4, the J gene TRBJ1-2; the D is unclear. The CDR3 length is 11 residues. With 6 bases removed from V and 4 bases from J, the gap between germline ends came to 6 bases. The CDR3 sequence is CASSHSYGYTF. In DNA, the CDR3 is TGTGCCAGCAGCCATTCCTATGGCTACACCTTC.

The chain employs TRBV2 and TRBJ2-4, with D possibly TRBD2 on 6 matching bases. The germline V and J ends were trimmed by 3 bases and 0 bases, with 12 bases remaining between them. This CDR3 contains 16 residues. CDR1 SNHLY and CDR2 FYNNEI come from the germline V gene. CDR3 sequence (DNA): TGTGCCAGCAGTGATTCGGGACTCCTAGCCAAAAACATTCAGTACTTC. Its translation is CASSDSGLLAKNIQYF.

This clone was detected ten times or more. The chain joins TRBV6-5 to TRBJ1-2, with 9 bases identical to TRBD1. CDR1 and CDR2 from the germline V gene are MNHEY and SVGAGI. The CDR3 spans 13 residues. Losses at the gene ends were 4 bases for V and 6 bases for J; bases not matched to a gene: 3. CDR3 nucleotide sequence: TGTGCCAGCAGTTGGGGACAGGGTAATGGCTACACCTTC. It translates to CASSWGQGNGYTF.

The J gene is TRBJ2-5, the V gene TRBV6-4; D uncertain. V lost 6 bases and J 2 bases, leaving 7 bases between the germline ends. This CDR3 has 12 residues. CDR1 MRHNA and CDR2 SNTAGT come from the germline V gene. The CDR3 coding sequence is TGTGCCAGCAGAAAATTACAAGAGACCCAGTACTTC. Amino acids: CASRKLQETQYF.

V is TRBV7-2 and J is TRBJ1-2; the match to TRBD1 covers 7 bases. The germline V gene has CDR1 SGHTA and CDR2 FQGNSA. The CDR3 loop spans 12 amino acids. The V and J ends lost 5 bases and 9 bases, in that order; junction bases with no gene match: 6. CDR3 sequence: CASSEPGGSYTF. The CDR3 DNA follows: TGTGCCAGCAGCGAGCCAGGGGGAAGCTACACCTTC.

The rearrangement uses TRBV7-6 and TRBJ1-4; D unclear. The CDR3 loop spans 17 amino acids. In germline, CDR1 is SGHVS, CDR2 FNYEAQ. Trimming removed 1 base from V and 0 bases from J, with 12 bases in between. CDR3 in amino acids: CASSLDYSRATNEKLFF. The CDR3 bases are TGTGCCAGCAGCTTAGACTACTCCAGAGCAACTAATGAAAAACTGTTTTTT.